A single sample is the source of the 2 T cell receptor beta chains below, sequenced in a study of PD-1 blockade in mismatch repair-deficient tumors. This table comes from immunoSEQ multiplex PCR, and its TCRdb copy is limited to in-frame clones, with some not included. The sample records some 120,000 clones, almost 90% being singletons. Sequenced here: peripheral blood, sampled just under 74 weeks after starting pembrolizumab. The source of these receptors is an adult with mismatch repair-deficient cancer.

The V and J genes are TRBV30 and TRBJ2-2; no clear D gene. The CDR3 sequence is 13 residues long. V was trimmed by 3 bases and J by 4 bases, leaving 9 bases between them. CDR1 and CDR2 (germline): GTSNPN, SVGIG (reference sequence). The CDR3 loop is CAWSGDGTGELFF. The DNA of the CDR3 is TGTGCCTGGAGCGGAGACGGCACCGGGGAGCTGTTTTTT.

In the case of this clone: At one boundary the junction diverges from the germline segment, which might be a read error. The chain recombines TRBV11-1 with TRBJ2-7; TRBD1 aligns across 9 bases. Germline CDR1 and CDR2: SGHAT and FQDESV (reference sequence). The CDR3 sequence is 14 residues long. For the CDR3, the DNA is TGTGCCAGCGGCTTCGGGACAGGGTTCGCCGAGCAGTACTTC. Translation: CASGFGTGFAEQYF.